This entry lists 21 T cell receptor beta chains sequenced from one sample in a study of T cells in localized non-small cell lung cancer. TCRdb's table, derived via immunoSEQ multiplex PCR, lists solely in-frame clones and lacks some. The sample contains just over 20,000 clones, around 85% of which appear only once. Sample: peripheral blood, taken before any cancer treatment. The receptor set was obtained from a man aged 40 to 70 with stage I lung adenocarcinoma.

This clone is judged medium-sized. Here the CDR3 DNA reads TGTGCCAGCACGCTGGCGAGGGAGCCCCAGCATTTT. Translated: CASTLAREPQHF. The chain joins TRBV25-1 to TRBJ1-5; D remains ambiguous. V lost 7 bases and J 8 bases, leaving 12 bases between the germline ends. CDR1 is MGHDK, CDR2 SYGVNS, per germline. This CDR3 region has 12 residues.

The J gene is TRBJ2-1, the V gene TRBV29-1, with unresolved D. The V gene lost 4 bases and the J gene lost 1 base, with 8 bases spanning the gap. Germline-derived CDR1 and CDR2 are SQVTM and ANQGSEA. This CDR3 contains 13 residues. The CDR3 is CSVVEQSYNEQFF. The CDR3 DNA reads as TGCAGCGTTGTTGAGCAATCCTACAATGAGCAGTTCTTC.

This chain's CDR3 is CASSQDFGGNYGYTF. CDR3 bases: TGCGCCAGCAGCCAAGATTTTGGAGGGAACTATGGCTACACCTTC. This rearrangement joins TRBV4-3 to TRBJ1-2; no firm D call. The CDR3 is 15 residues long. The germline gives CDR1 LGHNA, CDR2 YSLEER. V lost 0 bases and J lost 2, with 10 bases in between.

The chain is built from TRBV5-1 and TRBJ2-3; D gene ambiguous. This CDR3 has 15 amino acids. V lost 0 bases to trimming and J lost 6 bases, with 14 bases between them. CDR1 is SGHRS, CDR2 YFSETQ, per germline. The CDR3 coding sequence is TGCGCCAGCAGCTTGGGGCTAGGTCTGGGGGATACGCAGTATTTT. Amino acid sequence: CASSLGLGLGDTQYF.

This chain links TRBV7-9 with TRBJ1-1; D perhaps matches TRBD1 (6 bases). CDR1 SEHNR and CDR2 FQNEAQ come from the germline V gene (reference sequence). Trimming cost V 7 bases and J 3 bases, with 15 bases left between them. The CDR3 runs to 14 residues. CDR3 region: CASTSHTGYTEAFF. DNA of the CDR3: TGTGCCAGCACCTCCCACACAGGGTACACTGAAGCTTTCTTT.

This chain links TRBV11-2 with TRBJ2-7; D might be TRBD1 (6 bases). Between the trimmed V and J ends, which lost 0 bases and 4 bases, there was a span of 19 bases. From germline, CDR1 is SGHAT and CDR2 FQNNGV. The length of the CDR3 is 17 residues. Here the CDR3 reads CASSLDLMGASEYEQYF. The CDR3 DNA reads TGTGCCAGCAGCTTAGATCTTATGGGGGCCAGTGAGTACGAGCAGTACTTC.

The V call is TRBV11-1, the J call TRBJ2-1; no definite D call. Germline CDR1 reads SGHAT; CDR2 reads FQDESV (reference sequence). This CDR3 is 15 amino acids long. V was clipped by 5 bases and J by 3 bases, with 14 bases between them. The CDR3 loop reads CASSPGILDYNEQFF. For the CDR3, the DNA is TGTGCCAGCAGCCCAGGAATTCTAGACTACAATGAGCAGTTCTTC.

The CDR3, as DNA: TGTGCCAGTAGTGGGGCCGAGGGGAGAGTTGCCTACAATGAGCAGTTCTTC. It codes for CASSGAEGRVAYNEQFF. The rearrangement links TRBV19 to TRBJ2-1; D is tentatively TRBD1 or TRBD2 (5 bases each). Germline CDR1 and CDR2: LNHDA and SQIVND (reference sequence). The CDR3 runs 17 residues. V gave up 5 bases and J gave up 2 bases, with 19 bases separating them.

The gene calls are TRBV5-4 and TRBJ2-7; D is uncertain. Germline assignment: CDR1 SGHNT and CDR2 YYREEE (reference sequence). V was cut by 3 bases and J by 5 bases, with 15 bases left in between. CDR3 size: 14 residues. This CDR3 is CASSSTDNNNEQYF. CDR3 DNA sequence: TGTGCCAGCAGCTCGACGGATAACAATAACGAGCAGTACTTC.

V is TRBV29-1 and J is TRBJ2-1, with D maybe TRBD2 (5 bases). This CDR3 is 15 amino acids long. Per the germline V gene, CDR1 is SQVTM and CDR2 is ANQGSEA. Deletions cut 6 bases from V and 2 bases from J, with 17 bases between. This CDR3 is CSVPFGSSPYNEQFF. The CDR3 DNA is TGCAGCGTCCCCTTTGGGAGCTCCCCCTACAATGAGCAGTTCTTC.

The chain couples TRBV28 to TRBJ1-5; 12 positions agree with TRBD1. J gave up 4 bases and V 7 bases, and 8 bases lay outside the gene matches. CDR3 length: 16 amino acids. Germline CDR1 MDHEN, CDR2 SYDVKM. Here the CDR3 DNA reads TGTGCCAGCATACCGGGACAGGGGGCGGGGAATCAGCCCCAGCATTTT. Protein: CASIPGQGAGNQPQHF.

The chain carries TRBV5-6 and TRBJ1-2; D is ambiguous. The CDR3 runs to 13 residues. CDR1 SGHDT and CDR2 YYEEEE come from the germline V gene. Trimming took off 0 bases at V and 4 bases at J, with 7 bases between the two ends. CDR3 amino acids: CASSLEATYGYTF. CDR3 bases: TGTGCCAGCAGCTTGGAGGCAACCTATGGCTACACCTTC.

The chain is built from TRBV28 and TRBJ2-5, with D hard to call. The V and J ends lost 8 bases and 1 base respectively, with 11 bases between them. The germline V gene has CDR1 MDHEN and CDR2 SYDVKM. The CDR3 is made up of 13 amino acids. The CDR3 loop is CASLDTFQETQYF. The CDR3 DNA follows: TGTGCCAGCCTCGACACCTTCCAAGAGACCCAGTACTTC.

The chain couples TRBV28 to TRBJ2-7; D may be TRBD1 or TRBD2 (5 bases each). Germline CDR1 reads MDHEN; CDR2 reads SYDVKM. V lost 1 base and J lost 0, with 7 bases in between. The CDR3 sequence is 14 residues long. The chain's CDR3 is CASSLSGGSYEQYF. In DNA form, the CDR3 reads TGTGCCAGCAGTTTATCTGGGGGCTCCTACGAGCAGTACTTC.

The CDR3 coding sequence is TGCGCCAGCAGGGTCGACTCAATTAACTACGAGCAGTACTTC. It translates to CASRVDSINYEQYF. V and J are TRBV5-1 and TRBJ2-7; no definite D call. The ends were cut back, 5 bases at V and 3 bases at J, with 15 bases in the middle. Germline CDR1 and CDR2: SGHRS and YFSETQ. The CDR3 sequence is 14 residues long.

The chain combines TRBV10-3 with TRBJ1-1; tentatively, D is TRBD1 (5 bases). Trimming pared 8 bases from V and 3 bases from J, leaving 13 bases between. The CDR3 is 13 residues long. Germline V lookup: CDR1 ENHRY, CDR2 SYGVKD. In DNA, the CDR3 is TGTGCCATCGGGGACGGTCCGTACACTGAAGCTTTCTTT. It encodes CAIGDGPYTEAFF.

The chain has TRBV28 and TRBJ2-7, with 8 bases that match TRBD2. Germline-derived CDR1 and CDR2 are MDHEN and SYDVKM. J lost 1 base, V lost 4 bases, and 12 bases had no gene match. The CDR3 sequence is 17 residues long. This CDR3 reads CASSSPSGGVFSYEQYF. CDR3 DNA: TGTGCCAGCAGTTCACCCTCCGGGGGGGTTTTTTCCTACGAGCAGTACTTC.

The chain couples TRBV6-6 to TRBJ1-4; D unresolved. CDR3 size: 15 residues. V was trimmed by 6 bases and J by 6 bases, leaving 17 bases between them. From germline, CDR1 is MNHNY and CDR2 SVGAGI (reference sequence). CDR3 bases: TGTGCCAGCAGACCCCCGGGAGGTGGTGATGAAAAACTGTTTTTT. Translating it yields CASRPPGGGDEKLFF.

The chain joins TRBV2 to TRBJ2-7; D may be TRBD1 (5 bases). The CDR3 consists of 15 residues. Deletions cut 4 bases from V and 3 bases from J, with 16 bases between. Germline V gives CDR1 SNHLY, CDR2 FYNNEI. Written as DNA, the CDR3 is TGTGCCAGCAGTGCCCAAAGGGGCGGCATCTACGAGCAGTACTTC. It is translated as CASSAQRGGIYEQYF.

This sequence joins TRBV28 and TRBJ2-1; TRBD2 matches at 10 bases. Germline-derived CDR1 and CDR2 are MDHEN and SYDVKM. The V and J ends lost 6 bases and 5 bases, in that order; junction bases with no gene match: 4. The CDR3 is made up of 14 amino acids. The CDR3 bases are TGTGCCAGCAGCGGGACTAGCGTTAACAATGAGCAGTTCTTC. Amino acids: CASSGTSVNNEQFF.

This chain joins TRBV16 and TRBJ1-4; 8 positions agree with TRBD1. From germline, CDR1 is KGHSY and CDR2 FQNENV. Trimming removed 6 bases from V and 8 bases from J; junction bases left unmatched: 8. The CDR3 consists of 14 residues. The CDR3 nucleotides are TGTGCCAGCAGTCGCGGACAGGGTGGGGAAAAACTGTTTTTT. The encoded protein is CASSRGQGGEKLFF.